Presented here are 25 T cell receptor beta chains from one specimen sequenced in a study of human T cells and chemical hapten exposure. Time point defined: patch test 3, about 24 weeks after DPC sensitization. Treatment defined: therapeutic diphenylcyclopropenone sensitization with weekly scalp DPC. TCRdb analysed the RACE reads with MiXCR anew, one entry per CDR3 protein. Found here are 210,000 or so distinct CDR3 sequences, about 25% of them singletons; the top ten hold 2.5%. The material sequenced was whole blood, taken in connection with sensitization to the hapten diphenylcyclopropenone (DPC). The source is a woman in her 40s with alopecia areata. Some clones in this sample may be carry-over from other donors' samples.

The chain has TRBV6-6 and TRBJ2-3; no clear D. This CDR3 spans 14 amino acids. Trimming took 2 bases from V and 4 from J, leaving 10 bases between them. CDR1 and CDR2 from the germline V gene are MNHNY and SVGAGI (reference sequence). The CDR3 DNA sequence: TGTGCCAGCAGTTACCTACTTGCTGCAGATACGCAGTATTTT. Translated, it gives CASSYLLAADTQYF.

This clonotype was counted only a few times. V gene TRBV7-2 combines with J gene TRBJ2-6; the D is unclear. Trimming removed 3 bases from V and 4 bases from J, with 4 bases in between. The CDR3 runs to 13 residues. Germline values: CDR1 SGHTA, CDR2 FQGNSA. CDR3 in DNA: TGTGCCAGCAGCTTGGGGGGGGCCAACGTCCTGACTTTC. Translating it yields CASSLGGANVLTF.

The chain uses TRBV24-1 and TRBJ2-7; a possible D gene is TRBD2 (6 bases). Looked up from germline, CDR1 is KGHDR and CDR2 is SFDVKD. Trimming took off 4 bases at V and 4 bases at J, with 16 bases between the two ends. The CDR3 loop spans 15 amino acids. The CDR3 DNA is TGTGCCACCAGTGAGTTGAAGGGAGGAAGGTACGAGCAGTACTTC. This translates into CATSELKGGRYEQYF.

In regard to this clonotype: At one of its ends the junction is not consistent with the germline gene, which may arise from a read error. The rearrangement links TRBV24-1 to TRBJ1-1; possible D gene TRBD1, 5 bases. CDR3 length: 13 residues. Germline V gene lookup returns CDR1 KGHDR and CDR2 SFDVKD. The CDR3 protein is CATSDRDRAEAFF. The CDR3 region has the DNA TGTGCCACCAGTGACAGGGATCGAGCTGAGGCTTTCTTT.

At least ten counts were recorded for this clonotype. The rearrangement links TRBV28 to TRBJ2-3; D not certain. V was pared by 5 bases and J by 3 bases, with 12 bases between. Germline CDR1 MDHEN, CDR2 SYDVKM. The CDR3 spans 14 residues. The CDR3 protein is CASSLLNSTDTQYF. The CDR3 DNA sequence: TGTGCCAGCAGTCTACTAAATTCAACAGATACGCAGTATTTT.

The sample holds many counts of this clonotype. This CDR3 reads CASSPYVNGDTEAFF. The CDR3 DNA reads TGTGCCAGCAGCCCCTACGTAAATGGGGACACTGAAGCTTTCTTT. J is TRBJ1-1 and V is TRBV4-2; no clear D gene. The germline CDR1 and CDR2 sequences are LGHNA and YNFKEQ. This CDR3 is built from 15 residues. Trimming stripped 4 bases from V and 3 bases from J, with 15 bases between.

The CDR3 DNA sequence: TGTGCCAGCAGGCGCAGACTAGGGGGAGAGACCCAGTACTTC. It specifies CASRRRLGGETQYF. This sequence joins TRBV27 and TRBJ2-5, with D perhaps TRBD1 or TRBD2 (6 bases each). The V gene's germline CDR1 is MNHEY and CDR2 SMNVEV (reference sequence). This CDR3 has 14 residues. Trimming removed 6 bases from V and 4 bases from J, with 15 bases in between.

The V gene is TRBV20-1, the J gene TRBJ1-5; the D gene is possibly TRBD1 (6 bases). This CDR3 has 14 residues. The V and J ends lost 6 bases and 6 bases respectively, with 18 bases between them. CDR1 DFQATT and CDR2 SNEGSKA come from the germline V gene (reference sequence). CDR3 sequence: CSAHPGQRSQPQHF. In DNA form, the CDR3 reads TGCAGTGCCCATCCAGGACAGAGAAGTCAGCCCCAGCATTTT.

This clonotype was seen at least ten times. V is TRBV3-1 and J is TRBJ2-6, with D hard to call. Trimming took 6 bases from V and 2 from J, leaving 2 bases between them. Germline values: CDR1 LGHDT, CDR2 YNNKEL (reference sequence). This CDR3 region has 12 residues. The CDR3 nucleotides are TGTGCCAGCAGTCCTGGGGCCAACGTCCTGACTTTC. This encodes CASSPGANVLTF. The whole variable domain, filled in from reference TRBV3-1 and TRBJ2-6, reads DTAVSQTPKYLVTQMGNDKSIKCEQNLGHDTMYWYKQDSKKFLKIMFSYNNKELIINETVPNRFSPKSPDKAHLNLHINSLELGDSAVYFCASSPGANVLTFGAGSRLTVL.

The gene calls are TRBV5-1 and TRBJ2-7; weak D call: TRBD1 (6 bases). V was clipped by 0 bases and J by 5 bases, with 15 bases between them. Germline V gene lookup returns CDR1 SGHRS and CDR2 YFSETQ. The CDR3 contains 15 residues. CDR3: CASSLGVGQTHEQYF. CDR3 bases: TGCGCCAGCAGCTTGGGGGTAGGACAGACCCACGAGCAGTACTTC.

The chain links TRBV28 to TRBJ2-1; possibly TRBD1 for D (6 bases). The V end lost 7 bases, the J end lost 10 bases, and 23 bases lay between the germline ends. Germline CDR1 is MDHEN and CDR2 is SYDVKM. The CDR3 contains 15 residues. DNA for the CDR3: TGTGCCAGCACCCCTCAGCCTAGCAGGGGAAAGGAGCAGTTCTTC. Amino acids: CASTPQPSRGKEQFF.

This clonotype showed up just a few times. The chain recombines TRBV7-6 with TRBJ2-3; the D call may be TRBD1 or TRBD2 (5 bases each). The germline V gene encodes CDR1 SGHVS and CDR2 FNYEAQ. Trimming removed 5 bases from V and 4 bases from J, with 7 bases in between. This CDR3 contains 12 residues. As DNA, the CDR3 is TGTGCCAGCAGCCTGGGGGCAGATACGCAGTATTTT. Protein sequence: CASSLGADTQYF.

This rearrangement joins TRBV7-2 to TRBJ2-6, with D hard to call. The germline V and J ends were trimmed by 1 base and 0 bases, with 7 bases remaining between them. CDR1 is SGHTA, CDR2 FQGNSA, per germline. The CDR3 is 16 residues long. Written as DNA, the CDR3 is TGTGCCAGCAGCTTAGAGGGCCTCTCTGGGGCCAACGTCCTGACTTTC. Protein product: CASSLEGLSGANVLTF.

The chain employs TRBV7-2 and TRBJ2-1; D possibly corresponds to TRBD1 (5 bases). Trimming shortened V by 5 bases and J by 0 bases, and 11 bases separated the two germline ends. Germline V gene sequence: CDR1 SGHTA, CDR2 FQGNSA. CDR3 size: 15 residues. The CDR3 loop reads CASSRQGSSYNEQFF. Written as DNA, the CDR3 is TGTGCCAGCAGCCGGCAGGGTAGCTCCTACAATGAGCAGTTCTTC.

This clonotype was seen only a few times. The rearrangement links TRBV24-1 to TRBJ2-2; no reliable D call. The germline V and J ends were trimmed by 0 bases and 1 base, with 5 bases remaining between them. Per the germline V gene, CDR1 is KGHDR and CDR2 is SFDVKD. The CDR3 runs 15 residues. The CDR3 region is CATSDLRGNTGELFF. CDR3 nucleotide sequence: TGTGCCACCAGTGATTTGAGAGGGAACACCGGGGAGCTGTTTTTT.

The chain joins TRBV10-3 to TRBJ2-1; a weak D match, TRBD2 (6 bases). V was cut by 11 bases and J by 8 bases, with 19 bases left in between. The CDR3 totals 13 residues. The germline V gene encodes CDR1 ENHRY and CDR2 SYGVKD. CDR3 residues: CALRDSPADEQFF. DNA for the CDR3: TGTGCCCTACGGGACTCCCCGGCGGATGAGCAGTTCTTC.

The V and J genes are TRBV7-8 and TRBJ2-3; D might be TRBD2 (6 bases). CDR3 length: 18 residues. Germline V gene data show CDR1 as SGHVS and CDR2 as FQNEAQ. V lost 1 base and J lost 3, with 20 bases in between. CDR3 coding DNA: TGTGCCAGCAGCTTAGGGAGTTCTAGCGTAGGTGGAACAGATACGCAGTATTTT. Translated: CASSLGSSSVGGTDTQYF.

J is TRBJ1-2 and V is TRBV4-1, with 8 bases lining up with TRBD1. The germline gives CDR1 MGHRA, CDR2 YSYEKL. This CDR3 spans 16 amino acids. V gave up 1 base and J gave up 4 bases; unmatched junction bases: 8. CDR3 in amino acids: CASSQGSGTGTYGYTF. CDR3 DNA: TGCGCCAGCAGCCAAGGGTCAGGGACAGGCACCTATGGCTACACCTTC.

There are many counts of this clonotype. The V and J genes are TRBV29-1 and TRBJ2-2, with unresolved D. Germline lookup yields CDR1 SQVTM and CDR2 ANQGSEA. The CDR3 contains 13 residues. Trimming took 6 bases from V and 4 from J, leaving 12 bases between them. CDR3 bases: TGCAGCGTGGCGGAACAGCCCACCGGGGAGCTGTTTTTT. Amino acids: CSVAEQPTGELFF.

Only a few counts were recorded for this clonotype. The rearrangement links TRBV15 to TRBJ2-1; D unclear. CDR1 LNHNV and CDR2 YYDKDF come from the germline V gene (reference sequence). Trimming pared 1 base from V and 6 bases from J, leaving 7 bases between. CDR3 length: 13 residues. CDR3 coding DNA: TGTGCCACCAGCAGAGCAGATCCCAATGAGCAGTTCTTC. Amino acid sequence: CATSRADPNEQFF.

The chain joins TRBV6-1 to TRBJ1-5; D remains ambiguous. With 7 bases removed from V and 2 bases from J, the gap between germline ends came to 12 bases. Germline V lookup: CDR1 MNHNS, CDR2 SASEGT. The CDR3 covers 14 residues. The CDR3 spells CASIIRQGNQPQHF. The CDR3, as DNA: TGTGCCAGCATTATACGGCAGGGCAATCAGCCCCAGCATTTT.

This clonotype was recorded many times. This chain connects TRBV6-5 to TRBJ2-7, with a tentative D call TRBD1 (6 bases). CDR3 length equals 12 residues. V shed 4 bases and J shed 7 bases, with 11 bases lying between them. Germline CDR1 reads MNHEY; CDR2 reads SVGAGI. The CDR3 nucleotides read TGTGCCAGCAGTTCAGGGGCACGGGAGCAGTACTTC. Translating it yields CASSSGAREQYF.

The gene calls are TRBV4-2 and TRBJ1-1; the D is unclear. The CDR3 extends over 13 amino acids. Trimming stripped 0 bases from V and 8 bases from J, with 10 bases between. CDR1 and CDR2 from the germline V gene are LGHNA and YNFKEQ. CDR3: CASSQETPGEAFF. CDR3 sequence (DNA): TGTGCCAGCAGCCAAGAGACACCGGGGGAAGCTTTCTTT.

This clonotype came up a few times. The V and J genes are TRBV29-1 and TRBJ1-1, with D possibly matching TRBD1 (6 bases). The CDR3 has 12 amino acids. The V gene lost 8 bases and the J gene lost 7 bases, with 17 bases spanning the gap. Germline lookup yields CDR1 SQVTM and CDR2 ANQGSEA. The CDR3 region is CSTFRGTIEAFF. The CDR3 coding sequence is TGCAGCACTTTCCGAGGGACAATTGAAGCTTTCTTT.

This clonotype was picked up a small number of times. V is TRBV20-1 and J is TRBJ1-5; D is unclear. The ends were cut back, 0 bases at V and 0 bases at J, with 9 bases in the middle. This CDR3 is built from 15 residues. CDR1 and CDR2 from the germline V gene are DFQATT and SNEGSKA (reference sequence). In DNA form, the CDR3 reads TGCAGTGCTAGAGACAGAATCAATAGCAATCAGCCCCAGCATTTT. Protein product: CSARDRINSNQPQHF.